The rows below give T cell receptor beta chains drawn from one sample of a study of early T cells in non-severe SARS-CoV-2 infection. Each CDR3 protein gets one entry after TCRdb re-called the 5' RACE reads with MiXCR. The sample yields tens of thousands of distinct CDR3 sequences, 3.5% to 5.5% seen once. Material: whole blood. These receptor sequences come from an adult who was a healthcare worker with PCR-confirmed SARS-CoV-2 infection or an uninfected control (not recorded which). Both conserved end residues are part of each CDR3. D genes are given only for firm matches. Where a row states a size, it is once, few, many or the class of an expanded clone; other rows omit it.

d_gene	len	abundance	j_gene	v_gene	CDR3nt	CDR3aa
.	15	.	TRBJ2-3	TRBV7-3	TGTGCCAGCAGCTTAATCCCTGGTGGGGGGGATACGCAGTATTTT	CASSLIPGGGDTQYF
.	14	many	TRBJ1-1	TRBV7-6	TGTGCCAGCAGCTTAGACTCTAGGGACACTGAAGCTTTCTTT	CASSLDSRDTEAFF
.	13	.	TRBJ1-2	TRBV30	TGTGCCTGGACCGCAGGGGTAGGCTATGGCTACACCTTC	CAWTAGVGYGYTF
.	21	many	TRBJ1-1	TRBV7-2	TGTGCCAGCAGCTTAGCCCGTAGTAGGTTTGGGGCGAAGAGAGAGAACACTGAAGCTTTCTTT	CASSLARSRFGAKRENTEAFF
TRBD2	18	many	TRBJ2-2	TRBV5-1	TGCGCCAGCAGCCTGGACCCTAGCGGAATCGCGAACACCGGGGAGCTGTTTTTT	CASSLDPSGIANTGELFF
.	14	few	TRBJ2-3	TRBV7-2	TGTGCCAGCAGCTTAGACCGGGGCACAGATACGCAGTATTTT	CASSLDRGTDTQYF
.	14	many	TRBJ2-5	TRBV7-8	TGTGCCAGCAGCTTAGTTCTCTCGGGGGAGACCCAGTACTTC	CASSLVLSGETQYF
TRBD1	16	many	TRBJ1-3	TRBV5-1	TGCGCCAGCAGCGAAAGACAGGGGACGGCTGGAAACACCATATATTTT	CASSERQGTAGNTIYF
.	14	many	TRBJ2-7	TRBV6-2/TRBV6-3	TGTGCCAGCAGGGGCAGGGGACTCTCCTACGAGCAGTACTTC	CASRGRGLSYEQYF
.	16	few	TRBJ1-5	TRBV4-3	TGCGCCAGCAGCCAAGAGTTGGGGGTAGGCAATCAGCCCCAGCATTTT	CASSQELGVGNQPQHF
.	18	many	TRBJ1-3	TRBV7-2	TGTGCCAGCAGCCCCGGGGGGCGGCTCCAGGACTCTGGAAACACCATATATTTT	CASSPGGRLQDSGNTIYF
TRBD1	18	many	TRBJ2-1	TRBV7-9	TGTGCCAGCAGCACTATCCGACCGGGACAGGGGTATGTCAATGAGCAGTTCTTC	CASSTIRPGQGYVNEQFF
.	10	many	TRBJ1-1	TRBV29-1	TGCAGCGTTGCAGGGGCTGAAGCTTTCTTT	CSVAGAEAFF
TRBD1	16	many	TRBJ2-7	TRBV7-2	TGTGCCAGCAGCCCCGGACAGGGGGCACTAATCTACGAGCAGTACTTC	CASSPGQGALIYEQYF
TRBD1	16	many	TRBJ2-4	TRBV6-7	TGTGCCAGCAGTTACTCGGGACAGGGGGCCAGAAGCATTCAGTACTTC	CASSYSGQGARSIQYF
.	15	many	TRBJ2-7	TRBV6-5	TGTGCCAGCAGTAGATTCGGGACACCTGCCTACGAGCAGTACTTC	CASSRFGTPAYEQYF
.	13	many	TRBJ1-2	TRBV29-1	TGCAGCGTTGTAGGAGGGGACAACTATGGCTACACCTTC	CSVVGGDNYGYTF
.	15	many	TRBJ2-5	TRBV7-9	TGTGCCAGCAGCTTAAGGAGGTCCCAACAAGAGACCCAGTACTTC	CASSLRRSQQETQYF
.	12	many	TRBJ2-5	TRBV7-9	TGTGCCAGCAGCAGAGGGGAAGAGACCCAGTACTTC	CASSRGEETQYF
TRBD1	17	.	TRBJ1-6	TRBV10-2	TGCGCCAGCGTCGATAGGACAGGTAGCTCCTATAATTCATCCCTCCACTTT	CASVDRTGSSYNSSLHF
TRBD1	15	.	TRBJ2-5	TRBV7-7	TGTGCCAGCAGCTTAGGACAGGGCCCACAAGAGACCCAGTACTTC	CASSLGQGPQETQYF
.	12	many	TRBJ1-6	TRBV7-2	TGTGCCAGCAGCTTAGCAGCTTCACCCCTCCACTTT	CASSLAASPLHF
.	16	many	TRBJ2-5	TRBV3-1	TGTGCCAGCAGCCTTCCTCATCTAGCACAACAAGAGACCCAGTACTTC	CASSLPHLAQQETQYF
.	15	many	TRBJ1-1	TRBV4-2	TGTGCCAGCAGCCTCGTGGGACTCCAGAACACTGAAGCTTTCTTT	CASSLVGLQNTEAFF